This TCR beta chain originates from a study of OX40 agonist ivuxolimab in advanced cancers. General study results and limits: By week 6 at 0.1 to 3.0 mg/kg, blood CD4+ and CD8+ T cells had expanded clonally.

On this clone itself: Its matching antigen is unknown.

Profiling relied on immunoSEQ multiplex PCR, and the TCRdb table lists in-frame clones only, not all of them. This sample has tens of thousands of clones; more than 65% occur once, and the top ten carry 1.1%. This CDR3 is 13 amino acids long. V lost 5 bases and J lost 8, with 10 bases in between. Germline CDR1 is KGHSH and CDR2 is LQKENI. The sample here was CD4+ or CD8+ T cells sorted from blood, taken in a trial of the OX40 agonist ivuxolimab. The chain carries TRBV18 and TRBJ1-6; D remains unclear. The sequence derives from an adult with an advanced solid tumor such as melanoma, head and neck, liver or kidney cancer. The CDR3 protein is CASSSRGDSPLHF. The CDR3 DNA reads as TGTGCCAGCTCATCCCGGGGTGATTCACCCCTCCACTTT. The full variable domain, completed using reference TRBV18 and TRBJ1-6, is NAGVMQNPRHLVRRRGQEARLRCSPMKGHSHVYWYRQLPEEGLKFMVYLQKENIIDESGMPKERFSAEFPKEGPSILRIQQVVRGDSAAYFCASSSRGDSPLHFGNGTRLTVT.